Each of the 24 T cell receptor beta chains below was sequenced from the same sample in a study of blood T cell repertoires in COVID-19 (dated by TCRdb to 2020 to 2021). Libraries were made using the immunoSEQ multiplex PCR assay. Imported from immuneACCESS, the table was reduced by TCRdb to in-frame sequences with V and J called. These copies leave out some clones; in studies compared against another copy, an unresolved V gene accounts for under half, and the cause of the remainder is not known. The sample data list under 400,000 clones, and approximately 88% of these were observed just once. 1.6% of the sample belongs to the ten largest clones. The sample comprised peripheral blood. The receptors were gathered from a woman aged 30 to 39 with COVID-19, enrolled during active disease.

The CDR3 nucleotides read TGTGCCAGTAGTCTCAGGGGGAGTCAGCCCCAGCATTTT. It is translated as CASSLRGSQPQHF. This chain uses TRBV19 with TRBJ1-5, with TRBD1 identical over 7 bases. CDR1 is LNHDA, CDR2 SQIVND, per germline (reference sequence). The V and J ends lost 5 bases and 6 bases, in that order; junction bases with no gene match: 4. The CDR3 extends over 13 amino acids.

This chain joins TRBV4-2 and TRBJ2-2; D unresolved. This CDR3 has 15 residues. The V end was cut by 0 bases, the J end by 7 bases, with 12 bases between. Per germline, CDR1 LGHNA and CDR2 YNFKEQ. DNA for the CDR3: TGTGCCAGCAGCCAAGATGACGGCGGATACGGGGAGCTGTTTTTT. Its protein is CASSQDDGGYGELFF.

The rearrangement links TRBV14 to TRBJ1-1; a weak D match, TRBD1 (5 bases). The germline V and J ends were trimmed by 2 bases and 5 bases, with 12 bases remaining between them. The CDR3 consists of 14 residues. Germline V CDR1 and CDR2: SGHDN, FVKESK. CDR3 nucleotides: TGTGCCAGCAGCCAATGGGGGGATGGGACTGAAGCTTTCTTT. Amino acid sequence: CASSQWGDGTEAFF.

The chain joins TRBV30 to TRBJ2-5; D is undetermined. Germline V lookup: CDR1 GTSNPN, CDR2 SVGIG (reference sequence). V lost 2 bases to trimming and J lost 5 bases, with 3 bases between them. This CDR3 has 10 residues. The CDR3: CAWSRETQYF. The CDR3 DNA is TGTGCCTGGAGTCGGGAGACCCAGTACTTC.

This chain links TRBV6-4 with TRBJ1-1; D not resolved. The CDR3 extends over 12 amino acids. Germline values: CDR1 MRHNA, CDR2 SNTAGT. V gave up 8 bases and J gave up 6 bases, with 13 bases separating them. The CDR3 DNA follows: TGTGCCAGCCGGCGGTTTCTGGCTGAAGCTTTCTTT. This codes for CASRRFLAEAFF.

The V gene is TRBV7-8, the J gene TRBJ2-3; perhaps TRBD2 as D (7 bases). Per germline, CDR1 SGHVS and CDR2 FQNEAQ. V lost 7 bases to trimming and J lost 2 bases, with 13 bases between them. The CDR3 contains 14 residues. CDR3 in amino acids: CASIGEGVTDTQYF. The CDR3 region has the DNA TGTGCCAGCATAGGGGAGGGGGTCACAGATACGCAGTATTTT.

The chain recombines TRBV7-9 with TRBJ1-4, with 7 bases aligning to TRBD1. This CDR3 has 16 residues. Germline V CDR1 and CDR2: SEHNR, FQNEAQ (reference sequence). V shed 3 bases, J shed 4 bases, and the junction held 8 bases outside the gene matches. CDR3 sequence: CASSFRGTAINEKLFF. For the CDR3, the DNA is TGTGCCAGCAGCTTCAGAGGGACAGCGATTAATGAAAAACTGTTTTTT.

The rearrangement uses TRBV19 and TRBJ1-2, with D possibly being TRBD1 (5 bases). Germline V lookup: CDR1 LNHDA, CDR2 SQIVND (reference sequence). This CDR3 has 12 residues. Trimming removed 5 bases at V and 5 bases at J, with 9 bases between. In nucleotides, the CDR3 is TGTGCCAGTAGTGGCAGGGTTTATGGCTACACCTTC. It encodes CASSGRVYGYTF. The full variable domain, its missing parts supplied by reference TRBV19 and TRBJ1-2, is DGGITQSPKYLFRKEGQNVTLSCEQNLNHDAMYWYRQDPGQGLRLIYYSQIVNDFQKGDIAEGYSVSREKKESFPLTVTSAQKNPTAFYLCASSGRVYGYTFGSGTRLTVV.

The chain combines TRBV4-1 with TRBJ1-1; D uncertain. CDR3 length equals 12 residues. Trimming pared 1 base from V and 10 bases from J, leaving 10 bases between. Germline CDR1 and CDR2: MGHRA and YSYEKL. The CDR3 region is CASSQVLGGAFF. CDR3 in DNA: TGCGCCAGCAGCCAAGTTCTGGGAGGAGCTTTCTTT.

CDR3 sequence reads: CASSWGANTEAFF. CDR3 in DNA: TGCGCCAGCAGCTGGGGAGCAAACACTGAAGCTTTCTTT. V is TRBV5-1 and J is TRBJ1-1; D remains unclear. Germline lookup yields CDR1 SGHRS and CDR2 YFSETQ. The length of the CDR3 is 13 residues. V was pared by 3 bases and J by 2 bases, with 8 bases between.

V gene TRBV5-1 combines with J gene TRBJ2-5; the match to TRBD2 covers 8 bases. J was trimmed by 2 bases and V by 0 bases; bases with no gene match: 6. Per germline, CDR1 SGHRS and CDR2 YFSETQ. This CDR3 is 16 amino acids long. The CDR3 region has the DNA TGCGCCAGCAGCTTGGGTTCTACGGGGGGGCAAGAGACCCAGTACTTC. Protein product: CASSLGSTGGQETQYF.

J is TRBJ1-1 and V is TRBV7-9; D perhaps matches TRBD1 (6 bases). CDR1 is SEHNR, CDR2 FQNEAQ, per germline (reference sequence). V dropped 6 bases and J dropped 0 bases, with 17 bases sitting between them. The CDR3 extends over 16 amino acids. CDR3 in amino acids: CASRPRTVNMNTEAFF. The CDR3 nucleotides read TGTGCCAGCAGACCCCGGACAGTAAACATGAACACTGAAGCTTTCTTT.

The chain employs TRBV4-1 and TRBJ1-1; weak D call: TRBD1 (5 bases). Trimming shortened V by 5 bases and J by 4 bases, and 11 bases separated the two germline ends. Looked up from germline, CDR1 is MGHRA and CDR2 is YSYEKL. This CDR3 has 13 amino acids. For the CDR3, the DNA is TGCGCCAGCAGCACCCAGGGTACCACTGAAGCTTTCTTT. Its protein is CASSTQGTTEAFF.

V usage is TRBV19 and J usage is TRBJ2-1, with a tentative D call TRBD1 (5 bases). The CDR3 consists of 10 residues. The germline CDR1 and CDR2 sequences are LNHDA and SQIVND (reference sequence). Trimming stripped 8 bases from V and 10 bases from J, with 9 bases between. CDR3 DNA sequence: TGTGCCAGTCGTGGGGCCGAGCAGTTCTTC. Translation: CASRGAEQFF.

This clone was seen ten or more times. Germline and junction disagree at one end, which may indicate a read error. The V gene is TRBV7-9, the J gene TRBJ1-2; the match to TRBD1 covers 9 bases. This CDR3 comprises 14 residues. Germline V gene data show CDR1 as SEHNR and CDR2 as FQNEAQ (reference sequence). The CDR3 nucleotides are TGTGCCAGCAATGGAGGGGGACAGGGAGTCGAGGTGGCCTTC. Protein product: CASNGGGQGVEVAF.

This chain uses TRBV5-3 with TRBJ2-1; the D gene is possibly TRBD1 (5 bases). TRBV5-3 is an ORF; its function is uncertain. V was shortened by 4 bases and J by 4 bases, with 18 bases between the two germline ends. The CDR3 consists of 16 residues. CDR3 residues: CARSLGASPYYNEQFF. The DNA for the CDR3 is TGTGCCAGAAGCCTAGGGGCTTCTCCGTATTACAATGAGCAGTTCTTC.

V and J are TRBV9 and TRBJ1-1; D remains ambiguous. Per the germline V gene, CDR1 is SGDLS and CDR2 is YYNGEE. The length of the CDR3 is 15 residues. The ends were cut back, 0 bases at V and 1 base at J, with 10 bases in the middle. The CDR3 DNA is TGTGCCAGCAGCGTAGTCGGCGGCCAGAACACTGAAGCTTTCTTT. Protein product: CASSVVGGQNTEAFF.

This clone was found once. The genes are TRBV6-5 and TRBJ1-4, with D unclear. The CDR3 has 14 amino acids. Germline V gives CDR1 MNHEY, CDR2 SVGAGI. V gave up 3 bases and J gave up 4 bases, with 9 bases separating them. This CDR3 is CASSYERGNEKLFF. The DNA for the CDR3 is TGTGCCAGCAGTTATGAACGGGGTAATGAAAAACTGTTTTTT.

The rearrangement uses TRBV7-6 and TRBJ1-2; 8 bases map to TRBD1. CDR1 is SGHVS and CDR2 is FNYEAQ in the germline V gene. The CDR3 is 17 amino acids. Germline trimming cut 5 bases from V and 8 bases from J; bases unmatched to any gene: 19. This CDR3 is CASSARTGRGITGGYTF. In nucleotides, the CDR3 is TGTGCCAGCAGCGCCAGGACAGGGAGAGGGATTACGGGGGGCTACACCTTC.

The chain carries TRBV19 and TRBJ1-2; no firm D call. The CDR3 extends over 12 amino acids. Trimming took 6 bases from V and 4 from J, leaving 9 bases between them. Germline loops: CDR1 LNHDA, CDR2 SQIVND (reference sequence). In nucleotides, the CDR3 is TGTGCCAGTAGCACTAACCCCTATGGCTACACCTTC. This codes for CASSTNPYGYTF.

CDR3 nucleotide sequence: TGTGCCAGCCGTAGGGGCTACGAGCAGTACTTC. The encoded protein is CASRRGYEQYF. This rearrangement joins TRBV12-3 or TRBV12-4 to TRBJ2-7, with a tentative D call TRBD1 (5 bases). The CDR3 consists of 11 residues. The V end lost 8 bases, the J end lost 3 bases, and 8 bases lay between the germline ends.

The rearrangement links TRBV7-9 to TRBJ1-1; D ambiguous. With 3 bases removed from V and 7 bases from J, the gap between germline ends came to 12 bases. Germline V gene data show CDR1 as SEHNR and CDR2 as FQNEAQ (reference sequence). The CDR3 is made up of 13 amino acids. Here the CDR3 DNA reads TGTGCCAGCAGCTTGGCACAGAAGTATGAAGCTTTCTTT. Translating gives CASSLAQKYEAFF. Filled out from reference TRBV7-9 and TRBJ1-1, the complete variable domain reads DTGVSQNPRHKITKRGQNVTFRCDPISEHNRLYWYRQTLGQGPEFLTYFQNEAQLEKSRLLSDRFSAERPKGSFSTLEIQRTEQGDSAMYLCASSLAQKYEAFFGQGTRLTVV.

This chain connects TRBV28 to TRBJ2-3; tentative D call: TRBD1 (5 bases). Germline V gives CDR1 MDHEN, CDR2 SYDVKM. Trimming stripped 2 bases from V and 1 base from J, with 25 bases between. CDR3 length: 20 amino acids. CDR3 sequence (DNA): TGTGCCAGCAGTTTACGCCTTATTGGGGCACGCAGTCTTGGCACAGATACGCAGTATTTT. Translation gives CASSLRLIGARSLGTDTQYF.

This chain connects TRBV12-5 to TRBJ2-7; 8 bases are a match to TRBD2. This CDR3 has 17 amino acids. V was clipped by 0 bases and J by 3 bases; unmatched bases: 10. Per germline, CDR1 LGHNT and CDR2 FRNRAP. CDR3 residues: CASGLVMGTRALYEQYF. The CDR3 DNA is TGTGCTAGTGGTTTGGTCATGGGGACTAGGGCACTCTACGAGCAGTACTTC.